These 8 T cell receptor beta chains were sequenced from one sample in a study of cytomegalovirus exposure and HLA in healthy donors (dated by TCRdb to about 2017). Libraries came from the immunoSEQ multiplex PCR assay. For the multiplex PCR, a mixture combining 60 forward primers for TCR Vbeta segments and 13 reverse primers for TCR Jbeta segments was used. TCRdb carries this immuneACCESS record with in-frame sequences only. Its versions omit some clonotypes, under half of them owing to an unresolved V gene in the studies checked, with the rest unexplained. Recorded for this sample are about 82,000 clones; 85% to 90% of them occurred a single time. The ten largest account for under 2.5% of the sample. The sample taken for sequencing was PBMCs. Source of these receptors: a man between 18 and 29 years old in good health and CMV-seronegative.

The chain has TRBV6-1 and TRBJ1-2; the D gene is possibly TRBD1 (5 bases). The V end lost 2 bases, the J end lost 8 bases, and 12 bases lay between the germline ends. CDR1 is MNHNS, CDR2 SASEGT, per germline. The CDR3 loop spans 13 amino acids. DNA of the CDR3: TGTGCCAGCAGTGAACAAGGGGTTGGGGGCTACACCTTC. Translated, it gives CASSEQGVGGYTF.

In DNA, the CDR3 is TGTGCCAGCAGCCCGATTAGGGGTTTTGAAGGCTACACCTTC. Protein product: CASSPIRGFEGYTF. This sequence joins TRBV7-9 and TRBJ1-2; the D gene is possibly TRBD1 (5 bases). V shed 5 bases and J shed 8 bases, with 18 bases lying between them. This CDR3 is built from 14 residues. Looked up from germline, CDR1 is SEHNR and CDR2 is FQNEAQ (reference sequence).

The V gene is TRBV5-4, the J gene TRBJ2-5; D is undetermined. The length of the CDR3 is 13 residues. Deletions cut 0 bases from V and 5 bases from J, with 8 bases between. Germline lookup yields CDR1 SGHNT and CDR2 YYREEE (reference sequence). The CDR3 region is CASSLGGRETQYF. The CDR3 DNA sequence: TGTGCCAGCAGCTTGGGAGGCCGCGAGACCCAGTACTTC. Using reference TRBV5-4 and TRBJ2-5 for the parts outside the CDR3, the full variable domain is ETGVTQSPTHLIKTRGQQVTLRCSSQSGHNTVSWYQQALGQGPQFIFQYYREEENGRGNFPPRFSGLQFPNYSSELNVNALELDDSALYLCASSLGGRETQYFGPGTRLLVL.

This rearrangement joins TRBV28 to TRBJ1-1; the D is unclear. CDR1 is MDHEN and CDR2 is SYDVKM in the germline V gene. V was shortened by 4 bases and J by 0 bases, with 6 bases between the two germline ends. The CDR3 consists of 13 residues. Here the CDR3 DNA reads TGTGCCAGCAGTTCCCCGTTGAACACTGAAGCTTTCTTT. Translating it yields CASSSPLNTEAFF.

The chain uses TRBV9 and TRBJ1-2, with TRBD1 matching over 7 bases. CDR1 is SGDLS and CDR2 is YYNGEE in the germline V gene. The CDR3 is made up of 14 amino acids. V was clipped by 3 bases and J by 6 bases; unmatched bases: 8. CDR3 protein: CASSGRTGLNGYTF. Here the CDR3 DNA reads TGTGCCAGCAGCGGACGGACAGGACTCAATGGCTACACCTTC.

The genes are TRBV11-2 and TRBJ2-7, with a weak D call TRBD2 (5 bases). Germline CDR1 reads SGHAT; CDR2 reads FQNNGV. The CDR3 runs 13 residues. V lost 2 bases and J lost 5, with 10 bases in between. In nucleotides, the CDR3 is TGTGCCAGCAGCTTAAGCCCCGGGGACGAGCAGTACTTC. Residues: CASSLSPGDEQYF.

This CDR3 reads CASSSVVWASTDTQYF. The CDR3 nucleotides are TGTGCCAGCAGCTCCGTTGTGTGGGCTAGCACAGATACGCAGTATTTT. The chain combines TRBV11-2 with TRBJ2-3; no clear D gene. Trimming left V 4 bases short and J 0 bases short, with 14 bases between. The germline gives CDR1 SGHAT, CDR2 FQNNGV. The CDR3 is made up of 16 amino acids.

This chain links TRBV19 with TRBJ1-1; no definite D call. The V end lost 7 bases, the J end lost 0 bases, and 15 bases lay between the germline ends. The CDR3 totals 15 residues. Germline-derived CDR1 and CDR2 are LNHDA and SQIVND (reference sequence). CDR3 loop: CASISRTVLNTEAFF. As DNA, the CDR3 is TGTGCCAGTATAAGCCGGACTGTACTGAACACTGAAGCTTTCTTT.